This TCR beta chain appears in the sequencing data of a study of T-cell reconstitution after alpha-beta-depleted transplantation in children (dated by TCRdb to about 2016). For the study in its entirety: Using TCR repertoire profiling, the study quantitatively followed how T-cell immune reconstitution unfolded in children after TCRalphabeta/CD19-depleted allogeneic hematopoietic cell transplantation.

As encoded in the germline V gene, CDR1 is SGHNT while CDR2 is YENEEA. Compared with germline, V lacks 5 bases and J lacks 4 bases; bases without a gene match: 4. From the cysteine up to the phenylalanine, the CDR3 has a length of 13 residues. The entry retains the CDR3 DNA only, 39 bases that are in frame from base 1. Receptor amplification or capture employed PCR. Instrument used: Illumina HiSeq 2500. Molecular barcoding was employed in the preparation of TCR libraries, with unique molecular identifiers being used to normalize TCRbeta repertoire quantification. TCRdb reworked the public reads: Q25 trimming with fastp, MiXCR clone assembly, productive beta chains retained. Every CDR3 protein is listed once, alongside the most common genes and DNA of its rows. The sample yields 300,000 or so distinct CDR3 sequences; more than 9% were counted once. The ten largest clones represent 9.5% to 13% of the sample.

With regard to this clonotype: The antigen this receptor binds is unknown. The record has no base qualities; no much larger clone is one base away.

The V and J segments used are TRBV11-3 and TRBJ2-7; 8 bases in between match TRBD1. This sample comprised PBMCs from the stem cell graft donor, obtained from the stem cell graft. The clonotype originates from a human donor who donated a stem cell graft to a child with SCID. CDR3 loop: CASSLGQDYEQYF. The DNA reads as follows: TGTGCCAGCAGCCTGGGACAGGATTACGAGCAGTACTTC.